The rows below give T cell receptor beta chains drawn from one sample of a study of cytomegalovirus exposure and HLA in healthy donors. Repertoires were generated with immunoSEQ multiplex PCR, while TCRdb's copy carries only in-frame clones and drops some. The data show roughly 180,000 clones, roughly 80% seen once. The sample consisted of PBMCs. These receptors all stem from a woman aged 18 to 35 in good health and CMV-seronegative. The conserved cysteine and the conserved F or W are not part of the CDR3 here. Each record gives: clone size, V gene, CDR3 protein. The listing skips clone size in some rows; elsewhere it reads once, few, many or a size class.

clone_size: NA; v_call: TRBV9; cdr3_aa: ASSATSGYNEQF
clone_size: NA; v_call: TRBV5-5; cdr3_aa: ASSPTTSINIQY
clone_size: NA; v_call: TRBV15; cdr3_aa: ATSSPGSGGSYEQY
clone_size: NA; v_call: TRBV28; cdr3_aa: ASSRLGLQFYEQY
clone_size: NA; v_call: TRBV5-1; cdr3_aa: ASSPGLAVNEQF
clone_size: NA; v_call: TRBV10-1; cdr3_aa: ASSEGEGYGYT
clone_size: few; v_call: TRBV4-3; cdr3_aa: ASSEDRGRGKLF
clone_size: NA; v_call: TRBV14; cdr3_aa: ASSQVRSETGCEQY
clone_size: NA; v_call: TRBV5-4; cdr3_aa: ASSPSGGLTDTQY
clone_size: NA; v_call: TRBV28; cdr3_aa: ASSLLRETQY
clone_size: NA; v_call: TRBV4-1; cdr3_aa: ASSPLLAGGRETQY
clone_size: NA; v_call: TRBV30; cdr3_aa: AWRSLGGTPRHT
clone_size: NA; v_call: TRBV7-2; cdr3_aa: ASSLPAGSGGNEQF
clone_size: once; v_call: TRBV28; cdr3_aa: ASTELGAGGLDEQF
clone_size: few; v_call: TRBV19; cdr3_aa: ASRSREATNEKLF
clone_size: NA; v_call: TRBV2; cdr3_aa: ASATSGINEQF
clone_size: NA; v_call: TRBV28; cdr3_aa: ASSLIGYSGTSYNEQF
clone_size: NA; v_call: TRBV5-1; cdr3_aa: ASSLVGSGIYEQY
clone_size: NA; v_call: TRBV5-4; cdr3_aa: ASSLGGRTSGYNEQF
clone_size: few; v_call: TRBV6-4; cdr3_aa: ASSDGGSHTDTQY